These 18 T cell receptor beta chains share one sample of origin, sequenced in a study of blood T cell repertoires in COVID-19. TCRdb's table, derived via immunoSEQ multiplex PCR, lists solely in-frame clones and lacks some. In the table there are roughly 57,000 clones, about 70% of which are singletons. Sequenced sample: peripheral blood. The receptors were gathered from a woman between 70 and 85 years old with acute or convalescent COVID-19.

This clone has just a few counts. The gene calls are TRBV3-1 (or the pseudogene TRBV3-2) and TRBJ1-6; 7 positions agree with TRBD1. The CDR3 length is 14 residues. The V gene end was trimmed by 7 bases and the J gene end by 6 bases; junction bases not matched to a gene: 6. CDR1 is LGHDT and CDR2 is YNNKEL in the germline V gene (reference sequence). CDR3 amino acids: CASNEGQLNSPLHF. For the CDR3, the DNA is TGTGCCAGCAACGAGGGACAGCTTAATTCACCCCTCCACTTT.

This chain joins TRBV5-4 and TRBJ2-2; D may be TRBD2 (6 bases). This CDR3 is 17 amino acids long. CDR1 and CDR2 (germline): SGHNT, YYREEE (reference sequence). With 4 bases removed from V and 0 bases from J, the gap between germline ends came to 16 bases. The CDR3 loop is CASSPHSVAANTGELFF. In DNA, the CDR3 is TGTGCCAGCAGCCCTCACTCGGTAGCGGCGAACACCGGGGAGCTGTTTTTT. The whole variable domain, remainder taken from reference TRBV5-4 and TRBJ2-2, is ETGVTQSPTHLIKTRGQQVTLRCSSQSGHNTVSWYQQALGQGPQFIFQYYREEENGRGNFPPRFSGLQFPNYSSELNVNALELDDSALYLCASSPHSVAANTGELFFGEGSRLTVL.

The chain employs TRBV29-1 and TRBJ2-7; 9 bases are a match to TRBD1. The length of the CDR3 is 15 residues. The germline V gene encodes CDR1 SQVTM and CDR2 ANQGSEA. Trimming at V came to 6 bases and at J to 0 bases, leaving 9 bases not matched to a gene. The chain's CDR3 is CSVPLWGQGSYEQYF. CDR3 DNA: TGCAGCGTACCACTCTGGGGACAGGGCTCCTACGAGCAGTACTTC.

This clone was observed a single time. The chain employs TRBV14 and TRBJ2-2; TRBD2 might be the D (6 bases). The CDR3 is 16 residues long. From germline, CDR1 is SGHDN and CDR2 FVKESK. V lost 4 bases, J lost 3 bases, and 15 bases lay in between. The chain's CDR3 is CASSRRLVTHTGELFF. In nucleotides, the CDR3 is TGTGCCAGCAGCCGGAGACTAGTGACCCACACCGGGGAGCTGTTTTTT.

This sequence joins TRBV5-6 and TRBJ1-2, with 7 nucleotides matching TRBD1. The trim removed 1 base at V and 10 bases at J, leaving 10 bases unmatched. This CDR3 spans 14 amino acids. CDR1 is SGHDT and CDR2 is YYEEEE in the germline V gene. CDR3 loop: CASSLYAGGSDYTF. Here the CDR3 DNA reads TGTGCCAGCAGCTTGTACGCAGGGGGATCTGACTACACCTTC.

The rearrangement links TRBV18 to TRBJ1-6; 8 bases line up with TRBD1. Germline V gene data show CDR1 as KGHSH and CDR2 as LQKENI. V trimming: 5 bases; J trimming: 10 bases; junction bases outside the gene matches: 7. This CDR3 comprises 14 residues. CDR3 protein: CASSTGQGVSPLHF. The DNA of the CDR3 is TGTGCCAGCTCAACTGGACAGGGTGTCTCACCCCTCCACTTT.

The rearrangement links TRBV3-1 (or the pseudogene TRBV3-2) to TRBJ2-5, with 8 bases identical to TRBD2. Germline V gene data show CDR1 as LGHDT and CDR2 as YNNKEL (reference sequence). The CDR3 has 16 amino acids. J lost 5 bases, V lost 10 bases, and 18 bases had no gene match. CDR3 sequence reads: CATTIGQRGWVETQYF. The CDR3 nucleotides are TGTGCCACCACCATCGGTCAGCGGGGGTGGGTGGAGACCCAGTACTTC.

This chain joins TRBV27 and TRBJ1-2, with D possibly matching TRBD1 (5 bases). The CDR3 contains 14 residues. With 5 bases removed from V and 7 bases from J, the gap between germline ends came to 17 bases. Germline values: CDR1 MNHEY, CDR2 SMNVEV (reference sequence). Written as DNA, the CDR3 is TGTGCCAGCAGTCCGCTAACTGGACAAGGTGGCTACACCTTC. It translates to CASSPLTGQGGYTF.

The chain employs TRBV19 and TRBJ2-4; TRBD1 aligns across 10 bases. Per germline, CDR1 LNHDA and CDR2 SQIVND (reference sequence). With V trimmed by 7 bases and J by 0 bases, 6 bases remained unmatched. This CDR3 is built from 16 residues. The CDR3 nucleotides are TGTGCCAGTACGGGACAGGGGATTCTAGCCAAAAACATTCAGTACTTC. It translates to CASTGQGILAKNIQYF.

This chain connects TRBV14 to TRBJ1-5; weak D call: TRBD1 (5 bases). The CDR3 covers 14 residues. Germline V gene data show CDR1 as SGHDN and CDR2 as FVKESK. With 1 base removed from V and 6 bases from J, the gap between germline ends came to 10 bases. In nucleotides, the CDR3 is TGTGCCAGCAGCCAAGGGGGGGTGGGTCAGCCCCAGCATTTT. It codes for CASSQGGVGQPQHF.

The rearrangement joins TRBV6-5 to TRBJ2-2; D is perhaps TRBD1 (5 bases). Germline CDR1 reads MNHEY; CDR2 reads SVGAGI. Between the trimmed V and J ends, which lost 2 bases and 4 bases, there was a span of 11 bases. The CDR3 has 15 residues. The CDR3 region is CASSYRRVSTGELFF. Here the CDR3 DNA reads TGTGCCAGCAGTTACCGCAGGGTTAGCACCGGGGAGCTGTTTTTT.

A few counts support this clone. The rearrangement uses TRBV24-1 and TRBJ1-5, with D uncertain. The germline V gene encodes CDR1 KGHDR and CDR2 SFDVKD. Between the trimmed V and J ends, which lost 4 bases and 2 bases, there was a span of 11 bases. This CDR3 has 15 residues. The CDR3 protein is CATSDPQLGNQPQHF. The DNA of the CDR3 is TGTGCCACCAGTGACCCCCAGTTGGGCAATCAGCCCCAGCATTTT.

The chain employs TRBV19 and TRBJ2-2; 7 bases are a match to TRBD2. Per the germline V gene, CDR1 is LNHDA and CDR2 is SQIVND (reference sequence). Trimming took 7 bases from V and 7 from J; bases not matched to a gene: 12. The CDR3 has 15 residues. The CDR3 nucleotides are TGTGCCAGTATCCTCAGCGGGGCCTCGGTCGGGGAGCTGTTTTTT. Translating gives CASILSGASVGELFF.

The rearrangement uses TRBV2 and TRBJ2-7, with unresolved D. Per germline, CDR1 SNHLY and CDR2 FYNNEI. V lost 5 bases, J lost 6 bases, and 5 bases lay in between. This CDR3 spans 10 amino acids. The CDR3, as DNA: TGTGCCAGCAGTCAGTTCGAGCAGTACGTC. This encodes CASSQFEQYV.

The CDR3 loop reads CASSLVSGRGLDGYTF. The CDR3 region has the DNA TGTGCCAGCAGCTTAGTTTCCGGGCGGGGGCTCGATGGCTACACCTTC. V and J are TRBV11-2 and TRBJ1-2, with a possible D match to TRBD1 (6 bases). The CDR3 has 16 amino acids. Germline CDR1 and CDR2: SGHAT and FQNNGV. V was clipped by 1 base and J by 6 bases, with 18 bases between them.

The gene calls are TRBV5-1 and TRBJ2-5, with TRBD1 identical over 7 bases. V lost 0 bases to trimming and J lost 4 bases; unmatched junction nucleotides: 3. The CDR3 has 14 residues. Germline V gene lookup returns CDR1 SGHRS and CDR2 YFSETQ. The CDR3 nucleotides are TGCGCCAGCAGCTTGGAGGGACAGACAGAGACCCAGTACTTC. Amino acid sequence: CASSLEGQTETQYF. Based on the CDR3 plus reference TRBV5-1 and TRBJ2-5, the full variable domain is KAGVTQTPRYLIKTRGQQVTLSCSPISGHRSVSWYQQTPGQGLQFLFEYFSETQRNKGNFPGRFSGRQFSNSRSEMNVSTLELGDSALYLCASSLEGQTETQYFGPGTRLLVL.

V and J are TRBV3-1 (or the pseudogene TRBV3-2) and TRBJ2-5, with 10 bases fitting TRBD2. CDR1 LGHDT and CDR2 YNNKEL come from the germline V gene (reference sequence). V lost 1 base to trimming and J lost 5 bases; unmatched junction nucleotides: 10. CDR3 length equals 17 residues. CDR3 DNA sequence: TGTGCCAGCAGCCAAGCGACTAGCGGGTCGAAGGGGGAGACCCAGTACTTC. Translating it yields CASSQATSGSKGETQYF.

The gene calls are TRBV7-9 and TRBJ1-1; D call uncertain. V lost 1 base and J 1 base, leaving 7 bases between the germline ends. Germline V gene data show CDR1 as SEHNR and CDR2 as FQNEAQ (reference sequence). The CDR3 loop spans 14 amino acids. The CDR3 DNA sequence: TGTGCCAGCAGCTTAGATGGAGGGAACACTGAAGCTTTCTTT. This encodes CASSLDGGNTEAFF.